This entry describes one T cell receptor (beta chain). Its antigen is unidentified. This entry belongs to a study of shared clonotypes between healthy human individuals. Measured with immunoSEQ multiplex PCR; TCRdb has only the in-frame clones, and not every one. The table records 2 million to 2.5 million clones, just over 90% of them present only once. Every donor was a Caucasian adult from Nashville, Tennessee. Trimming took off 3 bases at V and 4 bases at J, with 12 bases between the two ends. Germline V CDR1 and CDR2: MNHNY, SVGAGI (reference sequence). The CDR3 contains 14 residues. Whole-study findings and limits: Rarefaction revealed incomplete sorted-subset sequencing despite large depth. About 5% of naive CD4 clonotypes were common to a few donors.

The sequence came from a man between 18 and 35 years old in good health. Some clones in this sample may be carry-over from other donors' samples. Material for sequencing was naive CD4+ T cells from PBMCs. Subset denoted: CD45RA+ positively selected. The genes are TRBV6-6 and TRBJ1-1; maybe TRBD1 (5 bases). The CDR3 protein is CASSYQGTGTEAFF. Written as DNA, the CDR3 is TGTGCCAGCAGTTATCAAGGGACTGGCACTGAAGCTTTCTTT.